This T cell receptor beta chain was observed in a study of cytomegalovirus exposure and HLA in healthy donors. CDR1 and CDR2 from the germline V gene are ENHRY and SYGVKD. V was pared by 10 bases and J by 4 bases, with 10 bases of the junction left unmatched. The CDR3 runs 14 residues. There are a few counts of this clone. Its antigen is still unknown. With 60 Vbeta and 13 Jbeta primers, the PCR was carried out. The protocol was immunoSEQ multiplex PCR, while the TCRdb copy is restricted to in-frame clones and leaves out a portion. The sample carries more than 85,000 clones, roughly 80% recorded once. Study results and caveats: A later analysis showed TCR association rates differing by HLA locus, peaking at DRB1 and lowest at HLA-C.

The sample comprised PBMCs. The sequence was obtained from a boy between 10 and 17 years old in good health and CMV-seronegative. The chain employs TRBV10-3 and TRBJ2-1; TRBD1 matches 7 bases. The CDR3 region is CASKTNRGYNEQFF. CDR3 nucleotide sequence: TGTGCCAGCAAGACCAACAGGGGATACAATGAGCAGTTCTTC.